Listed below are T cell receptor beta chains from one sample, sequenced in a study of sequential checkpoint blockade in melanoma. Here immunoSEQ multiplex PCR was the method, and the copy in TCRdb shows in-frame clones only, minus some. Here the sample spans around 10,000 clones, 73% being singletons. The specimen comprised CD8+ T cells sorted from blood (inferred from file names), sampled from a patient given nivolumab and ipilimumab in sequence. These receptors originate from a human donor with melanoma. CDR3s include the opening cysteine and the closing phenylalanine or tryptophan. The order of the fields is CDR3 protein, CDR3 DNA, V gene, J gene, D gene, clone size. The D gene is left open where the match is weak. Size values are once, few and many counts, or a class for expanded clones, and some rows have none.

CASSQGWGGDSGGSYNEQFF	TGTGCCAGCAGCCAGGGATGGGGGGGCGACTCAGGAGGCTCCTACAATGAGCAGTTCTTC	TRBV9	TRBJ2-1	-	-
CASSENWRVVARGNTIYF	TGTGCCAGCAGTGAAAACTGGAGGGTCGTGGCTCGTGGAAACACCATATATTTT	TRBV6-1	TRBJ1-3	-	-
CASSSQGQGNTEAFF	TGTGCCAGCAGCAGCCAAGGACAGGGGAACACTGAAGCTTTCTTT	TRBV9	TRBJ1-1	TRBD1	-
CASSPHPRDRNSYEQYF	TGTGCCAGTAGTCCTCACCCTAGGGACAGGAACTCCTACGAGCAGTACTTC	TRBV19	TRBJ2-7	TRBD1	-
CASSASGQGYEQYF	TGTGCCAGCAGCGCTTCTGGACAGGGCTACGAGCAGTACTTC	TRBV9	TRBJ2-7	TRBD1	few
CASGLEPGFTEQFF	TGTGCCAGCGGGTTAGAACCGGGATTCACTGAGCAGTTCTTC	TRBV9	TRBJ2-1	-	-
CATDRAGYGYTF	TGTGCCACCGACAGGGCGGGCTATGGCTACACCTTC	TRBV6-5	TRBJ1-2	TRBD1	-
CASSLYGEPQHF	TGTGCCAGCAGCTTGTACGGGGAGCCCCAGCATTTT	TRBV5-8	TRBJ1-5	-	-
CAAGLAGGANTGELFF	TGTGCCGCGGGACTAGCGGGAGGTGCGAACACCGGGGAGCTGTTTTTT	TRBV10-3	TRBJ2-2	TRBD2	-
CASSADGRAVDTQYF	TGTGCCAGCAGCGCGGACGGGAGGGCGGTAGATACGCAGTATTTT	TRBV9	TRBJ2-3	TRBD2	few
CASSSYSQTGELFF	TGTGCCAGCAGTTCGTACAGCCAAACCGGGGAGCTGTTTTTT	TRBV6-1	TRBJ2-2	-	-
CASSQEVMQGDTQYF	TGCGCCAGCAGCCAAGAAGTTATGCAGGGAGATACGCAGTATTTT	TRBV4-3	TRBJ2-3	-	-
CASSWGLAGEGQFF	TGTGCCAGCAGTTGGGGACTAGCGGGAGAAGGGCAGTTCTTC	TRBV27	TRBJ2-1	TRBD2	-
CASRQGTAYEQYF	TGTGCCAGCAGACAAGGGACAGCCTACGAGCAGTACTTC	TRBV27	TRBJ2-7	TRBD1	-
CASSLGYEQYF	TGTGCCAGCAGCTTGGGCTACGAGCAGTACTTC	TRBV5-6	TRBJ2-7	-	-
CASSYSEELFF	TGCGCCAGCAGCTACTCCGAGGAGCTGTTTTTT	TRBV5-1	TRBJ2-2	-	few
CASSIGGTSGVGEQFF	TGTGCCAGTAGTATAGGGGGGACTAGCGGGGTTGGGGAGCAGTTCTTC	TRBV19	TRBJ2-1	TRBD2	-
CASSIAGLNTEAFF	TGTGCCAGTAGTATCGCGGGGCTAAACACTGAAGCTTTCTTT	TRBV19	TRBJ1-1	-	-
CASSLDRGLYEQYF	TGTGCCAGCAGCTTAGACAGGGGGCTCTACGAGCAGTACTTC	TRBV11-2	TRBJ2-7	TRBD1	few
CASSVRDRGRDTQYF	TGTGCCAGCAGCGTCCGGGACAGGGGGCGAGATACGCAGTATTTT	TRBV9	TRBJ2-3	TRBD1	-
CASSERGGNTGELFF	TGTGCCAGCAGTGAGAGGGGGGGCAACACCGGGGAGCTGTTTTTT	TRBV6-4	TRBJ2-2	-	-
CASSSTGWGTIDTQYF	TGTGCCAGCAGCTCGACAGGGTGGGGGACCATCGATACGCAGTATTTT	TRBV7-3	TRBJ2-3	TRBD1	few
CASGQGETEAFF	TGTGCCAGCGGTCAGGGCGAAACTGAAGCTTTCTTT	TRBV9	TRBJ1-1	-	-
CSAVGGGAHTF	-	TRBV29-1	TRBJ1-2	-	-
CASSLVAANTGELFF	TGTGCCAGCAGCTTAGTAGCCGCGAACACCGGGGAGCTGTTTTTT	TRBV7-3	TRBJ2-2	-	-
CASSLDGTSNEQFF	TGTGCCAGCAGCCTCGACGGGACTAGCAATGAGCAGTTCTTC	TRBV7-9	TRBJ2-1	TRBD2	-
CASSLGRSGLTTGELFF	TGTGCCAGCAGTTTAGGTAGATCCGGACTTACCACCGGGGAGCTGTTTTTT	TRBV28	TRBJ2-2	-	-
CASRGGNTEAFF	TGTGCCAGCCGGGGGGGGAACACTGAAGCTTTCTTT	TRBV11-2	TRBJ1-1	-	-
CASSQEGAAGYGYTF	TGCGCCAGCAGCCAAGAGGGGGCGGCTGGGTATGGCTACACCTTC	TRBV4-1	TRBJ1-2	-	-